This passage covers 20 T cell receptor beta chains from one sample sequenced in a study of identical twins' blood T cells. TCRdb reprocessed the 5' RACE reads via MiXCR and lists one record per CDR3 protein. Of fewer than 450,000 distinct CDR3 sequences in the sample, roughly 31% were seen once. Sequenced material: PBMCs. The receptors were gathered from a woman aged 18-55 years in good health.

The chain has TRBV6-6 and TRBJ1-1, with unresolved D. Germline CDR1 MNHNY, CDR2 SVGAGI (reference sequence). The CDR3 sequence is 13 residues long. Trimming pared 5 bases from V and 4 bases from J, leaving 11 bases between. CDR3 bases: TGTGCCAGCAGTCCCTCGTTCGCCACTGAAGCTTTCTTT. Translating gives CASSPSFATEAFF.

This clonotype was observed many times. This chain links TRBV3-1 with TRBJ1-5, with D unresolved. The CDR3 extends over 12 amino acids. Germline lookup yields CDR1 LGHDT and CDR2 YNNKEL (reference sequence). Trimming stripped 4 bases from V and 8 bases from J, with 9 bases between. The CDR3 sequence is CASSPLGEPQHF. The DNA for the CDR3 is TGTGCCAGCAGCCCCCTTGGCGAGCCCCAGCATTTT.

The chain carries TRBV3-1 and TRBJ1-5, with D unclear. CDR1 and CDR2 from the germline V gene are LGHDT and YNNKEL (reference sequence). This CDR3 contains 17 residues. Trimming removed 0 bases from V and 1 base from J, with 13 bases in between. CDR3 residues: CASSQDLRLRSNQPQHF. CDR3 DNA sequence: TGTGCCAGCAGCCAAGATCTCAGGTTGAGGAGCAATCAGCCCCAGCATTTT.

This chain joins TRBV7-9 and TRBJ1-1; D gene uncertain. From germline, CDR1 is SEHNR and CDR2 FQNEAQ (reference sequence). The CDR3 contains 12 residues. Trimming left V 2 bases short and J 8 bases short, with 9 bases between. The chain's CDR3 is CASSLRYSEAFF. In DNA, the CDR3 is TGTGCCAGCAGCTTACGGTATTCCGAAGCTTTCTTT. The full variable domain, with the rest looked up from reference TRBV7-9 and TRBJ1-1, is DTGVSQNPRHKITKRGQNVTFRCDPISEHNRLYWYRQTLGQGPEFLTYFQNEAQLEKSRLLSDRFSAERPKGSFSTLEIQRTEQGDSAMYLCASSLRYSEAFFGQGTRLTVV.

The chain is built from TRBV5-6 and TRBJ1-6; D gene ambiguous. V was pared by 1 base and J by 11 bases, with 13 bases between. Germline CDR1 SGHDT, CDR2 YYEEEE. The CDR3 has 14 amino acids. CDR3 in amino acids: CASSLIAIRPPLHF. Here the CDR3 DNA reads TGTGCCAGCAGCTTGATCGCCATCCGGCCACCCCTCCACTTT.

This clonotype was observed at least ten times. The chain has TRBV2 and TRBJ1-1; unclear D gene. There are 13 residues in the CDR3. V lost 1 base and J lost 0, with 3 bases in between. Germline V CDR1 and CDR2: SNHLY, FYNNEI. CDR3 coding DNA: TGTGCCAGCAGTGAAGATTTGAACACTGAAGCTTTCTTT. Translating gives CASSEDLNTEAFF. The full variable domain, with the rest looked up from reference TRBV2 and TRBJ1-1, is EPEVTQTPSHQVTQMGQEVILRCVPISNHLYFYWYRQILGQKVEFLVSFYNNEISEKSEIFDDQFSVERPDGSNFTLKIRSTKLEDSAMYFCASSEDLNTEAFFGQGTRLTVV.

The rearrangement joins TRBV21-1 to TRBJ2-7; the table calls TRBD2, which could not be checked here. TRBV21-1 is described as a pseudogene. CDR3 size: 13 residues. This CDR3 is CASPQRMDYEQYF. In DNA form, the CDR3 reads TGTGCCAGCCCCCAGCGGATGGACTACGAGCAGTACTTC.

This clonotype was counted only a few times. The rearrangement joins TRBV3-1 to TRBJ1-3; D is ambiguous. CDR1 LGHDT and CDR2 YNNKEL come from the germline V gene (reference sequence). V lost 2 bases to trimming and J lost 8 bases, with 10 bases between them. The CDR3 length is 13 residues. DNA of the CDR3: TGTGCCAGCAGCCAATTGGGCCTCCACACCATATATTTT. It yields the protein CASSQLGLHTIYF.

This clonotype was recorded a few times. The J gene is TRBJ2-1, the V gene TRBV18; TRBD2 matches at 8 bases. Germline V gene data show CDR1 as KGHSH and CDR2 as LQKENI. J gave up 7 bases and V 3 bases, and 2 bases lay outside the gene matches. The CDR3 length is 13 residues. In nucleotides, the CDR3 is TGTGCCAGCTCACCGGGACTAGAGAATGAGCAGTTCTTC. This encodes CASSPGLENEQFF.

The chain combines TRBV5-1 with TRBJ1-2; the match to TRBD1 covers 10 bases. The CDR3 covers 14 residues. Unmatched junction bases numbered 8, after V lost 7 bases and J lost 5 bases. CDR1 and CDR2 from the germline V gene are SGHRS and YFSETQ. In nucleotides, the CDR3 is TGCGCCAGCGGGTCGACAGGGGGCAGTTATGGCTACACCTTC. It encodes CASGSTGGSYGYTF. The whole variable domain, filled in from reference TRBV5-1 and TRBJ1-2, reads KAGVTQTPRYLIKTRGQQVTLSCSPISGHRSVSWYQQTPGQGLQFLFEYFSETQRNKGNFPGRFSGRQFSNSRSEMNVSTLELGDSALYLCASGSTGGSYGYTFGSGTRLTVV.

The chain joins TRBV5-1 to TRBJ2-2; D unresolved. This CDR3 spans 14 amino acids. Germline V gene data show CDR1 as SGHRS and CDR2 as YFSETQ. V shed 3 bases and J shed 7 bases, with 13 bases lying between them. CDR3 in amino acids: CASSYSGISGELFF. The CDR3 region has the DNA TGCGCCAGCAGCTACTCCGGCATCAGCGGGGAGCTGTTTTTT. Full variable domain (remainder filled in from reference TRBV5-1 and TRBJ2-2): KAGVTQTPRYLIKTRGQQVTLSCSPISGHRSVSWYQQTPGQGLQFLFEYFSETQRNKGNFPGRFSGRQFSNSRSEMNVSTLELGDSALYLCASSYSGISGELFFGEGSRLTVL.

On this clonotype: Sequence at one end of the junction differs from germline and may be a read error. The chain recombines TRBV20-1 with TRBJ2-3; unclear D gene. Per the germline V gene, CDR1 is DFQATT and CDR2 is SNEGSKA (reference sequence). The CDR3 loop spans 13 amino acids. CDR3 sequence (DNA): TGCAGTGCCCCAGAGTTCGTCACAGATGCGCAGTATTTT. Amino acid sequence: CSAPEFVTDAQYF.

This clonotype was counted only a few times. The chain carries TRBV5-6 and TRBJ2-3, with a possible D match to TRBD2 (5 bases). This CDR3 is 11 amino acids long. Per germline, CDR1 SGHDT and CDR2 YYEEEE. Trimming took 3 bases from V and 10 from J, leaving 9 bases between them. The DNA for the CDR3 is TGTGCCAGCAGCTACACGGAGGCGCAGTATTTT. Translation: CASSYTEAQYF.

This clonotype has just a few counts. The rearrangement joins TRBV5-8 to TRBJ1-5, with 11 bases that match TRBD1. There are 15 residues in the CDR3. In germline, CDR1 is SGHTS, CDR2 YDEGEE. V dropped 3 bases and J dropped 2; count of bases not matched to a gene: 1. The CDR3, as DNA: TGTGCCAGCAGCTGGGGACAGGGGGGCAATCAGCCCCAGCATTTT. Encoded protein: CASSWGQGGNQPQHF. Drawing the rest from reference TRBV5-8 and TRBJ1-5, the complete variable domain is EAGVTQSPTHLIKTRGQQATLRCSPISGHTSVYWYQQALGLGLQFLLWYDEGEERNRGNFPPRFSGRQFPNYSSELNVNALELEDSALYLCASSWGQGGNQPQHFGDGTRLSIL.

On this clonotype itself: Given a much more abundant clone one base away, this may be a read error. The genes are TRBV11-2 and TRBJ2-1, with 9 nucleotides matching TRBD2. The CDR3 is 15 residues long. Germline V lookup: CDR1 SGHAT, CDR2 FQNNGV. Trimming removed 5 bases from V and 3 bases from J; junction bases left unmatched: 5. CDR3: CASSPGTSSYNEQFF. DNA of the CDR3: TGTGCCAGCAGCCCCGGGACTAGCAGCTACAATGAGCAGTTCTTC.

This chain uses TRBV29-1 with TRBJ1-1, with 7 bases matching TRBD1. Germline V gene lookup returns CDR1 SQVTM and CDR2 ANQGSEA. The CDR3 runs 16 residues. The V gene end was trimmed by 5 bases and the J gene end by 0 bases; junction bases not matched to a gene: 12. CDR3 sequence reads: CSVSLTGRQMNTEAFF. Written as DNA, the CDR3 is TGCAGCGTTAGTTTGACAGGGCGCCAGATGAACACTGAAGCTTTCTTT.

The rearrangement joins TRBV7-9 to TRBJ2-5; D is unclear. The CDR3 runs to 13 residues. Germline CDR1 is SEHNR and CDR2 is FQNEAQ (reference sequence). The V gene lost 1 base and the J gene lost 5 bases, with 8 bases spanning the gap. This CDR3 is CASSLVSTETQYF. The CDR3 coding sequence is TGTGCCAGCAGCTTAGTTTCAACGGAGACCCAGTACTTC.

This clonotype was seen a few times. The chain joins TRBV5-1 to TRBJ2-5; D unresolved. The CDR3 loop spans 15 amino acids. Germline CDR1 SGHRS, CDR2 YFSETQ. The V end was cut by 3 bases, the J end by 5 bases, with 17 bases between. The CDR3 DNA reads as TGCGCCAGCAGCTATTTTGTTGGAGCCAGGGAGACCCAGTACTTC. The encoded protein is CASSYFVGARETQYF.

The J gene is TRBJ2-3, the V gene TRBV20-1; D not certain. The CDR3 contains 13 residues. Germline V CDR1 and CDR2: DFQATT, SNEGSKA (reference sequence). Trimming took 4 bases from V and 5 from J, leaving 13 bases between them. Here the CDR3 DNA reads TGCAGTGCTACCCAAAACGTGAAAGATACGCAGTATTTT. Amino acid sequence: CSATQNVKDTQYF.

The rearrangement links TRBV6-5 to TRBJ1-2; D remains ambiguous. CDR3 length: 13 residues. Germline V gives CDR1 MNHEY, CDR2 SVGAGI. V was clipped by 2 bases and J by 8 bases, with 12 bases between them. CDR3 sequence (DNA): TGTGCCAGCAGTTACCCCCCAGGAGGCGGCTACACCTTC. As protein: CASSYPPGGGYTF.